A selection of T cell receptor beta chains follows, all from one sample in a study of T cells after yellow fever vaccination. TCRdb redid the calling of the 5' RACE reads with MiXCR, one entry per CDR3 protein. This repertoire shows a few hundred thousand distinct CDR3 sequences, around 4.4% found once; its top ten account for around 19%. Sample: PBMCs, taken 15 days after the yellow fever booster vaccination. These receptors came from a man aged 18 to 29 who received the YFV17D yellow fever vaccine. Each CDR3 is given with its conserved first and last residue. A D gene is named only where the DNA matches it firmly. The size field is filled for only some rows; it gives once, few, many or a size class.

cdr3_length d_call clone_size j_call v_call cdr3_nt cdr3_aa
15 - - TRBJ1-3 TRBV6-6 TGTGCCAGCAGCCGACAGGCTGCGGCCGGAAACACCATATATTTT CASSRQAAAGNTIYF
16 - few TRBJ1-1 TRBV7-9 TGTGCCAGCACTCCTCGGGGGCGAGGGAGGAACACTGAAGCTTTCTTT CASTPRGRGRNTEAFF
14 - many TRBJ2-3 TRBV5-1 TGCGCCAGCAGCCGCCGACACGACACAGATACGCAGTATTTT CASSRRHDTDTQYF
18 - - TRBJ2-6 TRBV7-6 TGTGCCAGCAGCTCAATAGGACAGAGCAGCTCTGGGGCCAACGTCCTGACTTTC CASSSIGQSSSGANVLTF
15 - few TRBJ2-3 TRBV18 TGTGCCAGCTCACCACCGTCGGCAGGGTCCGATACGCAGTATTTT CASSPPSAGSDTQYF
16 TRBD1 many TRBJ1-4 TRBV11-2 TGTGCCAGCAGCTCCCATGGGACAGAGACTAATGAAAAACTGTTTTTT CASSSHGTETNEKLFF
16 - few TRBJ2-6 TRBV29-1 TGCAGCGCCTCCCAGGGCGCCCCCTCTGGGGCCAACGTCCTGACTTTC CSASQGAPSGANVLTF
16 TRBD1 - TRBJ1-5 TRBV7-3 TGTGCCAGCAGCCCGACCCGGGGACAGGGTAATCAGCCCCAGCATTTT CASSPTRGQGNQPQHF
15 TRBD1 - TRBJ2-3 TRBV3-1 TGTGCCAGCAGCCAACCGGGACAGGGAACAGATACGCAGTATTTT CASSQPGQGTDTQYF
14 - many TRBJ2-2 TRBV28 TGTGCCAGCACCAAGGGGCAGGCCGGCGGGGAGCTGTTTTTT CASTKGQAGGELFF
16 TRBD2 few TRBJ2-5 TRBV7-3 TGTGCCAGCAGCCCAACCCCAACCGCGGGGGGGGAGACCCAGTACTTC CASSPTPTAGGETQYF
14 - many TRBJ1-1 TRBV4-1 TGCGCCAGCAGCCAAGTTGGGGGTCTGACTGAAGCTTTCTTT CASSQVGGLTEAFF
16 - many TRBJ2-1 TRBV4-2 TGTGCCAGCAGCCAAGAACAGAGCGACTTTTACAATGAGCAGTTCTTC CASSQEQSDFYNEQFF
13 - few TRBJ2-5 TRBV2 TGTGCCAGCAGTGGAACGGTTAAAGAGACCCAGTACTTC CASSGTVKETQYF
16 TRBD1 - TRBJ2-1 TRBV5-1 TGCGCCAGCAGCTTTACCGGGACAGATAGATTCGGTGAGCAGTTCTTC CASSFTGTDRFGEQFF
14 - many TRBJ2-1 TRBV10-3 TGTGCCATCACAAGGGACCCCTTCTACAATGAGCAGTTCTTC CAITRDPFYNEQFF
14 TRBD1 many TRBJ1-2 TRBV7-9 TGTGCCAGCAGCTTAATCCAGGGGGCGCGGGGCTACACCTTC CASSLIQGARGYTF
16 TRBD2 few TRBJ2-5 TRBV27 TGTGCCAGCAGTCGGGGCGGGGGGGCCCTCCTGGAGACCCAGTACTTC CASSRGGGALLETQYF
15 - - TRBJ2-3 TRBV9 TGTGCCAGCAGCCGGAGGCCCGGGGGCACAGATACGCAGTATTTT CASSRRPGGTDTQYF
13 - many TRBJ1-5 TRBV5-1 TGCGCCAGCAGCTTCGAGGGCCACCAGCCCCAGCATTTT CASSFEGHQPQHF
12 - few TRBJ2-3 TRBV12-3/TRBV12-4 TGTGCCAGCAGTCCTTCCCCGGATACGCAGTATTTT CASSPSPDTQYF
13 - many TRBJ2-2 TRBV12-3/TRBV12-4 TGTGCCAGCCTCCGTGAGGGGGCCGGGGAGCTGTTTTTT CASLREGAGELFF
15 TRBD2 many TRBJ2-3 TRBV6-4 TGTGCCAGCAGTGACGAAGCGGGGGGCACAGATACGCAGTATTTT CASSDEAGGTDTQYF
14 TRBD1 many TRBJ2-7 TRBV4-1 TGCGCCAGCAGCCAAGGAGACAGGGTCTACGAGCAGTACTTC CASSQGDRVYEQYF
15 TRBD2 - TRBJ2-3 TRBV7-3 TGTGCCAGCAGCCGGACTAGCGCGGCTCAAGATACGCAGTATTTT CASSRTSAAQDTQYF
17 TRBD1 - TRBJ2-7 TRBV12-5 TGTGCTAGTGGTTTGGTACAATTCAGGGGGCGCAGATACGAGCAGTACTTC CASGLVQFRGRRYEQYF
13 - few TRBJ1-1 TRBV2 TGTGCCAGCACCCAGGAGGGATACACTGAAGCTTTCTTT CASTQEGYTEAFF
16 TRBD1 many TRBJ2-1 TRBV6-2/TRBV6-3 TGTGCCAGCAGCCCACCCTCGGGACAGATATACAATGAGCAGTTCTTC CASSPPSGQIYNEQFF
16 TRBD2 few TRBJ2-5 TRBV19 TGTGCCAGTAGTGGTGGTCCAGCGGGGGGACCAGAGACCCAGTACTTC CASSGGPAGGPETQYF
13 - many TRBJ2-1 TRBV7-7 TGTGCCAGCAGCCCAGAGCAGGTCGGTGAGCAGTTCTTC CASSPEQVGEQFF
12 - few TRBJ1-5 TRBV7-8 TGTGCCAGCAGCTTTAAGAATCAGCCCCAGCATTTT CASSFKNQPQHF
15 TRBD2 many TRBJ2-3 TRBV6-6 TGTGCCAGCAATGGGGCGGGGGGGCCCAAAGATACGCAGTATTTT CASNGAGGPKDTQYF
16 TRBD1 few TRBJ2-5 TRBV7-8 TGTGCCAGCAGCTTCCACAGGGGGTATTTGGGAGAGACCCAGTACTTC CASSFHRGYLGETQYF
15 TRBD2 few TRBJ2-3 TRBV11-2 TGTGCCAGCAGCCTACTAGCGGGGTTCACAGATACGCAGTATTTT CASSLLAGFTDTQYF
17 - - TRBJ1-2 TRBV4-3 TGCGCCAGCAGCCAAGACCTGGGGGCCGCCCTCATCTATGGCTACACCTTC CASSQDLGAALIYGYTF
16 TRBD1 - TRBJ2-1 TRBV4-1 TGCGCCAGCAGCATGGGACAGGGGGCGAGCCACAATGAGCAGTTCTTC CASSMGQGASHNEQFF
15 - - TRBJ2-3 TRBV6-4 TGTGCCAGCAGTCGCGGGACGGGGGACACAGATACGCAGTATTTT CASSRGTGDTDTQYF
12 TRBD1 many TRBJ1-1 TRBV12-3/TRBV12-4 TGTGCCAGCAGCCGGACAGGGAGTGTAGCTTTCTTT CASSRTGSVAFF
14 - many TRBJ2-1 TRBV4-1 TGCGCCAGCAGCCAGTCACAGGTTATCAATGAGCAGTTCTTC CASSQSQVINEQFF
12 - few TRBJ2-3 TRBV29-1 TGCAGCCTCAGAAGTGACACAGATACGCAGTATTTT CSLRSDTDTQYF
18 - few TRBJ2-7 TRBV4-1 TGCGCCAGCAGCCAAGGGAGGCCCGTGGGGGCTCGGGGCTACGAGCAGTACTTC CASSQGRPVGARGYEQYF
15 - - TRBJ2-2 TRBV2 TGTGCCAGCAGTGCGGAGGGCGTCAACACCGGGGAGCTGTTTTTT CASSAEGVNTGELFF
13 - - TRBJ2-5 TRBV5-4 TGTGCCAGCAACTCCCGAAGTCAAGAGACCCAGTACTTC CASNSRSQETQYF
15 - many TRBJ2-2 TRBV7-2 TGTGCCAGCAGCTTAGCCGTACAGGACACCGGGGAGCTGTTTTTT CASSLAVQDTGELFF
16 TRBD1 few TRBJ2-5 TRBV29-1 TGCAGCGTTGAAGATCTTAGGACAGGAGATCAAGAGACCCAGTACTTC CSVEDLRTGDQETQYF
13 - many TRBJ2-7 TRBV5-1 TGCGCCAGCCAGGAGGGGCTCTCCTACGAGCAGTACTTC CASQEGLSYEQYF
10 - few TRBJ2-5 TRBV10-3 TGTGCCATGGGCAGGGAGACCCAGTACTTC CAMGRETQYF
16 TRBD1 few TRBJ1-6 TRBV2 TGTGCCAGCAGTGAAGAGTGGACAGGGCGTGGCTCACCCCTCCACTTT CASSEEWTGRGSPLHF
15 - many TRBJ2-3 TRBV7-2 TGTGCCAGCAGCTTAGGCGACAGGCCCACAGATACGCAGTATTTT CASSLGDRPTDTQYF
15 TRBD1 few TRBJ1-2 TRBV6-2/TRBV6-3 TGTGCCAGCAGATCGCCGCCCCGACAGGGTCATGGCTACACCTTC CASRSPPRQGHGYTF
14 TRBD1 many TRBJ2-7 TRBV10-3 TGTGCCATCAGTGGGGGACAGGGGTCCTACGAGCAGTACTTC CAISGGQGSYEQYF
15 TRBD2 - TRBJ2-3 TRBV6-6 TGTGCCAGCAGCTACTTGAGCGGGGGCACAGATACGCAGTATTTT CASSYLSGGTDTQYF
13 - many TRBJ2-5 TRBV5-1 TGCGCCAGCAGCCTTCAGGGGCTGGAGACCCAGTACTTC CASSLQGLETQYF
16 - few TRBJ2-6 TRBV4-3 TGCGCCAGCAGCCAAGAGGAAGGCTCTGGGGCCAACGTCCTGACTTTC CASSQEEGSGANVLTF
17 TRBD2 - TRBJ2-1 TRBV4-2 TGTGCCAGCAGCCAAGATCGACTAGCGGGACCCTACAATGAGCAGTTCTTC CASSQDRLAGPYNEQFF
15 - few TRBJ2-3 TRBV6-5 TGTGCCAGCAGTTCTCACCGCAGACTCACAGATACGCAGTATTTT CASSSHRRLTDTQYF
14 - few TRBJ1-2 TRBV7-9 TGTGCCAGCAGCTTAGGGACGGCAAACTATGGCTACACCTTC CASSLGTANYGYTF
13 - many TRBJ1-5 TRBV20-1 TGCAGTGCTAGCGTTGGCAGTGGTCAGCCCCAGCATTTT CSASVGSGQPQHF
15 - few TRBJ1-4 TRBV21-1 TGTGCCAGCAGCAAAGTGGTCGCAACTAATGAAAAACTGTTTTTT CASSKVVATNEKLFF